The T cell receptor beta chain described here comes from a study of T cells in localized non-small cell lung cancer. Measured with immunoSEQ multiplex PCR; TCRdb has only the in-frame clones, and not every one. This sample yields 15,000 to 20,000 clones, of which about 85% are seen a single time; approximately 20% belongs to the top ten. Germline V gene lookup returns CDR1 SGHDT and CDR2 YYEEEE. Trimming removed 2 bases from V and 2 bases from J, with 19 bases in between. This CDR3 contains 17 residues. The sequence derives from a male donor aged 60 or over with stage I lung adenocarcinoma. The sample in question was peripheral blood, obtained before any cancer treatment. The V and J genes are TRBV5-6 and TRBJ2-5; D may match TRBD1 or TRBD2 (5 bases each). CDR3 protein: CASSLRSYGALQETQYF. In DNA, the CDR3 is TGTGCCAGCAGCTTACGGTCCTACGGGGCCCTACAAGAGACCCAGTACTTC.